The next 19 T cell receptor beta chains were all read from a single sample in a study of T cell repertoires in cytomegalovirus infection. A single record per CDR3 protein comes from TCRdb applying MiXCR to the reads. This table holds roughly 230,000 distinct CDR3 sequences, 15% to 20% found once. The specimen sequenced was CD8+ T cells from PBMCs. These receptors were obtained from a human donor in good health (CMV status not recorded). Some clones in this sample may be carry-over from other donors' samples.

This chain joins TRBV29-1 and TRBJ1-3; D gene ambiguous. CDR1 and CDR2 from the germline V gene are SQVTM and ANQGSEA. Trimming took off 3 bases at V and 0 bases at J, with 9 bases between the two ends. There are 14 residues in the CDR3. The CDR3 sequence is CSVEFAGSGNTIYF. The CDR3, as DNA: TGCAGCGTTGAGTTTGCCGGCTCTGGAAACACCATATATTTT.

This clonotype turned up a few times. CDR3 region: CASSSGQGWGYGYTF. CDR3 bases: TGTGCCAGCAGCTCCGGACAGGGATGGGGGTATGGCTACACCTTC. The chain employs TRBV7-9 and TRBJ1-2; 8 bases fit TRBD1. Germline CDR1 and CDR2: SEHNR and FQNEAQ (reference sequence). The V segment lost 4 bases and the J segment 5 bases; nucleotides outside the gene matches: 9. This CDR3 region has 15 residues.

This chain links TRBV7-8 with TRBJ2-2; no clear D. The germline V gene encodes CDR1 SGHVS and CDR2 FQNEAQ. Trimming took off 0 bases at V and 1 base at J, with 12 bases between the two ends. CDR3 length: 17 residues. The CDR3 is CASSLAFGSLNTGELFF. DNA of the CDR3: TGTGCCAGCAGCTTAGCTTTTGGCAGTTTGAACACCGGGGAGCTGTTTTTT.

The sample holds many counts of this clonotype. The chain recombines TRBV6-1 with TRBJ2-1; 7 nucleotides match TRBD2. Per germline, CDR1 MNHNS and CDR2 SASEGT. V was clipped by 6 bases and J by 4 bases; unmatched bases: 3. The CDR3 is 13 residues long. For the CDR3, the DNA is TGTGCCAGCAGGACTAGCATGTACAATGAGCAGTTCTTC. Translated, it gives CASRTSMYNEQFF.

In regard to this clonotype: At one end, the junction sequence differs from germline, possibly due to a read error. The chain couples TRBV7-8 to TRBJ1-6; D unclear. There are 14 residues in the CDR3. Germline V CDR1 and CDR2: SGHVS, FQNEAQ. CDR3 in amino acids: CASSPLGERSSLHF. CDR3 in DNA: TGTGCCAGCAGTCCCTTGGGCGAGCGTTCATCCCTCCACTTT.

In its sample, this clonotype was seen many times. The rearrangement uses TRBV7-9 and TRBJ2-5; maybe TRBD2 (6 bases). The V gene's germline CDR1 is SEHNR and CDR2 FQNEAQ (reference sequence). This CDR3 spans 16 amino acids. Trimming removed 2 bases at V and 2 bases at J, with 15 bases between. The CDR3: CASSLWEEGRQETQYF. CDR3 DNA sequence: TGTGCCAGCAGCTTATGGGAGGAGGGCAGACAAGAGACCCAGTACTTC.

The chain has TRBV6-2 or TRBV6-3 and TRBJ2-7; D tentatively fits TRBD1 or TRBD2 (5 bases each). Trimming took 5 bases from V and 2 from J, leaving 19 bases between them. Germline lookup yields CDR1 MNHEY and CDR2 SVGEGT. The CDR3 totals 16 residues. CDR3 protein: CASSGAGKGVTYEQYF. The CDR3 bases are TGTGCCAGCAGTGGCGCCGGGAAAGGGGTAACCTACGAGCAGTACTTC.

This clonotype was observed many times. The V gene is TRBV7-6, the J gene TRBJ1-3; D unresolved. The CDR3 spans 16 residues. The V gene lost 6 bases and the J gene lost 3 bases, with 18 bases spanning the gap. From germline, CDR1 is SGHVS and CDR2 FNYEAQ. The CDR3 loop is CASSSDGALGGNTIYF. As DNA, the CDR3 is TGTGCCAGCAGTTCGGACGGTGCTCTGGGTGGAAACACCATATATTTT.

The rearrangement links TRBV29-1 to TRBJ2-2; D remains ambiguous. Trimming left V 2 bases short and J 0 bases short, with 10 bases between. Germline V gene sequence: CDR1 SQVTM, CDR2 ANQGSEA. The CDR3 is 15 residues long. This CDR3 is CSVERTAANTGELFF. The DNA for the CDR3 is TGCAGCGTTGAAAGGACCGCCGCGAACACCGGGGAGCTGTTTTTT.

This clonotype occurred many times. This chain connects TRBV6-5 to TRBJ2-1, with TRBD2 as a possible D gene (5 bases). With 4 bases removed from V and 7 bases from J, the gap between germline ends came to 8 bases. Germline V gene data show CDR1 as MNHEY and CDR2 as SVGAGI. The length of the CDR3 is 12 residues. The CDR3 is CASSSTGNEQFF. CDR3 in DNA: TGTGCCAGCAGTTCGACGGGGAATGAGCAGTTCTTC.

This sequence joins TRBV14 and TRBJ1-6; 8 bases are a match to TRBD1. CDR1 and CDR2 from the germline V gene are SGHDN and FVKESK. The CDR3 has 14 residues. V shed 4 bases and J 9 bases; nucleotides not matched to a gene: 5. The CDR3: CASSPTGVGSPLHF. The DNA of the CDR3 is TGTGCCAGCAGCCCGACAGGGGTGGGTTCACCCCTCCACTTT.

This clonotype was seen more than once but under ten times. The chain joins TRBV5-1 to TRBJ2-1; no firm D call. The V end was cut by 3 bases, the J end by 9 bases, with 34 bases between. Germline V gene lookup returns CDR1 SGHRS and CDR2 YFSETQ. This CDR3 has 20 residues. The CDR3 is CASSSIPMESSFNANSEQFF. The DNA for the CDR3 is TGCGCCAGCAGCTCCATCCCCATGGAGAGCAGCTTTAATGCGAACTCTGAGCAGTTCTTC.

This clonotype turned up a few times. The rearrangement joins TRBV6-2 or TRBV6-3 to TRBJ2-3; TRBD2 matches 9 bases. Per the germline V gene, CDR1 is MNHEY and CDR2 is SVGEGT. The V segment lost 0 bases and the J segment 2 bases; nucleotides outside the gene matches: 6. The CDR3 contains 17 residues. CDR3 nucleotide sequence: TGTGCCAGCAGTTACTCTCGGCTAGCGGGATTCACAGATACGCAGTATTTT. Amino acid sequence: CASSYSRLAGFTDTQYF.

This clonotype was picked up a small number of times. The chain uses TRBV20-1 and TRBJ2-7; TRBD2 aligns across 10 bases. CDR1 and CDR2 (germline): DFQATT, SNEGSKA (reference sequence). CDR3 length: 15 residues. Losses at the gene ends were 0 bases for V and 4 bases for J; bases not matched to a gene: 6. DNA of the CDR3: TGCAGTGCTAGAGATGGCCTAGCGGGGGTATACGAGCAGTACTTC. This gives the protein CSARDGLAGVYEQYF.

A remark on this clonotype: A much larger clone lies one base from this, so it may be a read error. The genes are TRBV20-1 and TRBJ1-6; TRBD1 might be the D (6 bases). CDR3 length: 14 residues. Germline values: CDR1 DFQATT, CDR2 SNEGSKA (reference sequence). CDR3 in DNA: TGCAGTGCCGAGGGGGGCCAAGATTCTTCACACCTCCACTTT. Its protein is CSAEGGQDSSHLHF.

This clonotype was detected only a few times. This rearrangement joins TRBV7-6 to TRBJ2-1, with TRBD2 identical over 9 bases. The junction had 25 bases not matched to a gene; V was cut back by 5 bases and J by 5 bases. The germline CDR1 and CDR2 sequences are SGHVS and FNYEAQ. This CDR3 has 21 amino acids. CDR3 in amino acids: CASSTQVLAGEKPPDHNEQFF. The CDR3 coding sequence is TGTGCCAGCAGCACGCAGGTCTTAGCGGGGGAGAAGCCTCCCGACCACAATGAGCAGTTCTTC. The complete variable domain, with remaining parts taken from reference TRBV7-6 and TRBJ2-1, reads GAGVSQSPRYKVTKRGQDVALRCDPISGHVSLYWYRQALGQGPEFLTYFNYEAQQDKSGLPNDRFSAERPEGSISTLTIQRTEQRDSAMYRCASSTQVLAGEKPPDHNEQFFGPGTRLTVL.

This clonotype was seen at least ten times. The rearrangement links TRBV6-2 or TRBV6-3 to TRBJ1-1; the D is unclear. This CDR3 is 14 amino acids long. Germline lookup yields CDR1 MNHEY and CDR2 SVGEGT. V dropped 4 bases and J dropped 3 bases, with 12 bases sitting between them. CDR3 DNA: TGTGCCAGCAGTTCCGAGGAGGTAGACACTGAAGCTTTCTTT. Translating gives CASSSEEVDTEAFF.

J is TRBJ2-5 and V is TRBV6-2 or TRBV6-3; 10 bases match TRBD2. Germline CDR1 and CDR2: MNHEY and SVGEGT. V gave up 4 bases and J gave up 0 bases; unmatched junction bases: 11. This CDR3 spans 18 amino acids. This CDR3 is CASSFPPPLAGDQETQYF. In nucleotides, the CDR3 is TGTGCCAGCAGTTTCCCCCCTCCGCTAGCGGGGGACCAAGAGACCCAGTACTTC.

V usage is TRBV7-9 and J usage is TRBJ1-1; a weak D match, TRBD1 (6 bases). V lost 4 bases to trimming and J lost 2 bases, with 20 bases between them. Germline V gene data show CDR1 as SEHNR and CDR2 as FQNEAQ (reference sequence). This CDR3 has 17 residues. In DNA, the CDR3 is TGTGCCAGCAGCTCGGGGCGGGGGGCGCTAAGAAACACTGAAGCTTTCTTT. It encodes CASSSGRGALRNTEAFF.